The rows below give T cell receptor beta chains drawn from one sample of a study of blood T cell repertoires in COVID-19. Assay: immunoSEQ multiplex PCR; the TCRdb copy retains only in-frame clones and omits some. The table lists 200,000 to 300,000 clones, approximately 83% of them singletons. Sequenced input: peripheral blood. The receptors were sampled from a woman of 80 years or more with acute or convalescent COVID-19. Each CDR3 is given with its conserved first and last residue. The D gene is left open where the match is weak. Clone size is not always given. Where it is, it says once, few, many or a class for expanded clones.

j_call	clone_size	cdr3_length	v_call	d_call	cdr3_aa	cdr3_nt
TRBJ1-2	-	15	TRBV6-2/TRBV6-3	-	CASSLSRGANYGYTF	TGTGCCAGCAGCCTGTCCCGGGGGGCTAACTATGGCTACACCTTC
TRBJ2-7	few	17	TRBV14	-	CASSQPSHLGNPGEQYF	TGTGCCAGCAGCCAACCGAGTCACTTGGGCAACCCAGGCGAGCAGTACTTC
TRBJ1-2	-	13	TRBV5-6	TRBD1	CASSSQGAGGYTF	TGTGCCAGCAGCTCACAGGGGGCTGGAGGCTACACCTTC
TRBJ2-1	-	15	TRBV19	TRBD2	CASSWTSGGGNEQFF	TGTGCCAGTAGTTGGACTAGCGGGGGAGGCAATGAGCAGTTCTTC
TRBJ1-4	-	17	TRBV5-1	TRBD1	CASSTRTGGRAGEKLFF	TGCGCCAGCAGCACACGGACAGGGGGAAGGGCTGGCGAAAAACTGTTTTTT
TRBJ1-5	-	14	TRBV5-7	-	CASSFFLRNQPQHF	TGTGCCAGCAGCTTCTTTCTCCGCAATCAGCCCCAGCATTTT
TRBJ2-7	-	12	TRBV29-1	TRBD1	CSGGQGAYEQYF	TGCAGCGGAGGACAGGGGGCGTACGAGCAGTACTTC
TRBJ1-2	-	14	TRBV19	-	CASSKTTVIYGYTF	TGTGCCAGTAGTAAGACGACAGTGATATATGGCTACACCTTC
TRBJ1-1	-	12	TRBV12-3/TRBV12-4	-	CASRGWGTEAFF	TGTGCCAGCCGGGGGTGGGGGACTGAAGCTTTCTTT
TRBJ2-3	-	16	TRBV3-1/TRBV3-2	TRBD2	CASSQWGGVGTDTQYF	TGTGCCAGCAGCCAATGGGGGGGTGTCGGCACAGATACGCAGTATTTT
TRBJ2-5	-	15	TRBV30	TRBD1	CAWSAGTGLEETQYF	TGTGCCTGGAGTGCCGGGACAGGGTTAGAGGAGACCCAGTACTTC
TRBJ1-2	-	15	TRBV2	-	CASSAQLQGLDGYTF	TGTGCCAGCAGTGCCCAACTCCAGGGGCTCGATGGCTACACCTTC
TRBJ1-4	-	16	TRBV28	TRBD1	CASSEGGTGGKEKLFF	TGTGCCAGCAGTGAAGGGGGGACAGGGGGTAAGGAAAAACTGTTTTTT
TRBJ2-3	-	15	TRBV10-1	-	CASSESGRGSDTQYF	TGCGCCAGCAGTGAGTCGGGCAGGGGTTCGGATACGCAGTATTTT
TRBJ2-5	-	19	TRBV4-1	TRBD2	CASSQEIPSGGPHLETQYF	TGCGCCAGCAGCCAAGAGATACCTAGCGGGGGGCCTCATCTTGAGACCCAGTACTTC
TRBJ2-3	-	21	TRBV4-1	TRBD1	CASSLGPRDRGGVRAKNTQYF	TGCGCCAGCAGCCTTGGCCCCCGGGACAGGGGGGGAGTTAGGGCGAAGAATACGCAGTATTTT
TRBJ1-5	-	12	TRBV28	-	CASSKPNQPQHF	TGTGCCAGCAGTAAGCCCAATCAGCCCCAGCATTTT
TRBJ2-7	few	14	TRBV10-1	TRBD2	CASPERGSSYEQYF	TGCGCCAGCCCTGAGCGGGGTTCCTCCTACGAGCAGTACTTC
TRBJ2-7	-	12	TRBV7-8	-	CASSAHGLEQYF	TGTGCCAGCAGCGCCCACGGTCTCGAGCAGTACTTC
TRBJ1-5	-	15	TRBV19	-	CASSIRPRGDQPQHF	TGTGCCAGTAGTATAAGGCCCAGGGGCGATCAGCCCCAGCATTTT
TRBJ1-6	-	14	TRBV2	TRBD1	CASCWTGVNSPLHF	TGTGCCAGCTGTTGGACAGGGGTAAATTCACCCCTCCACTTT
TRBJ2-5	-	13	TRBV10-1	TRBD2	CASSVAGGETQYF	TGCGCCAGCAGTGTAGCGGGCGGAGAGACCCAGTACTTC
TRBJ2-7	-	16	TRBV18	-	CASSPLPTTLRYEQYF	TGTGCCAGCTCACCACTTCCGACAACCTTACGCTACGAGCAGTACTTC
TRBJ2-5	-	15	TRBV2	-	CASSDWSGGGGTQYF	TGTGCCAGCAGTGATTGGTCAGGGGGAGGAGGGACCCAGTACTTC
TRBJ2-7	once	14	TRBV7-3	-	CASSLAPGDYEQYF	TGTGCCAGCAGCCTCGCCCCAGGGGACTACGAGCAGTACTTC
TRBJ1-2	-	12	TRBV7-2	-	CASSLTNYGYTF	TGTGCCAGCAGCCTAACTAACTATGGCTACACCTTC
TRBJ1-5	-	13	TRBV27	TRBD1	CASRGQGNQPQHF	TGTGCCAGCCGAGGACAGGGCAATCAGCCCCAGCATTTT
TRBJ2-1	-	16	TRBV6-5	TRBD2	CASSYREGRLYNEQFF	TGTGCCAGCAGTTATAGGGAGGGAAGACTCTACAATGAGCAGTTCTTC
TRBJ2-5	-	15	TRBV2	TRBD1	CASSSWTGLGETQYF	TGTGCCAGCAGTTCCTGGACAGGCCTCGGGGAGACCCAGTACTTC
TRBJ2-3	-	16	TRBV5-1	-	CASTRAQGRSTDTQYF	TGCGCCAGCACGCGAGCCCAGGGCCGAAGCACAGATACGCAGTATTTT
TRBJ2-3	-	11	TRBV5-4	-	CASRFGAAQYF	TGTGCCAGCAGATTTGGGGCGGCACAGTATTTT
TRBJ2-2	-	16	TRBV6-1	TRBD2	CASSELAGGDTGELFF	TGTGCCAGCAGTGAATTAGCGGGGGGCGACACCGGGGAGCTGTTTTTT
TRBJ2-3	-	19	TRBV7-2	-	CASSLRSRGEVGGRDTQYF	TGTGCCAGCAGCTTAAGGTCCAGGGGAGAGGTTGGGGGACGAGATACGCAGTATTTT
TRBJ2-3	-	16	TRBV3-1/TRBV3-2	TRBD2	CASSPGLAGGPYTQYF	TGTGCCAGCAGCCCTGGACTAGCGGGGGGGCCGTATACGCAGTATTTT
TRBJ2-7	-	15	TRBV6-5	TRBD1	CASEGGQGALYEQYF	TGTGCGTCCGAGGGGGGACAGGGGGCATTGTACGAGCAGTACTTC
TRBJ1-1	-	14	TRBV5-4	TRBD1	CASSAGQGDTEAFF	TGTGCCAGCAGCGCCGGACAGGGCGACACTGAAGCTTTCTTT
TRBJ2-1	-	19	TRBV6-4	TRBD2	CASSRGLAGGLPLHNEQFF	TGTGCCAGCAGCCGCGGACTAGCGGGGGGCCTCCCTTTGCACAATGAGCAGTTCTTC
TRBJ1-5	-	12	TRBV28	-	CASSPGNQPQHF	TGTGCCAGCAGTCCAGGGAATCAGCCCCAGCATTTT
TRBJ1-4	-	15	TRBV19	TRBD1	CASTQGASANEKLFF	TGTGCCAGCACACAGGGGGCGTCCGCTAATGAAAAACTGTTTTTT
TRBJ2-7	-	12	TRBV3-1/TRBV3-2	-	CKNLQGSYEQYF	TGTAAAAACCTTCAGGGGTCCTACGAGCAGTACTTC
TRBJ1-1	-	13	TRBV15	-	CATSRDRDTEAFF	TGTGCCACCAGCAGAGACCGGGACACTGAAGCTTTCTTT
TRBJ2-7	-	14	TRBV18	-	CASSSQGSSYEQYF	TGTGCCAGCTCGTCACAGGGTAGCTCCTACGAGCAGTACTTC
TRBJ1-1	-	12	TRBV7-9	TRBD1	CASSDRGGEAFF	TGTGCCAGCAGCGACAGGGGGGGTGAAGCTTTCTTT
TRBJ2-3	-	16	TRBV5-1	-	CASSLGGGPSTDTQYF	TGCGCCAGCAGCTTGGGAGGCGGGCCCAGCACAGATACGCAGTATTTT
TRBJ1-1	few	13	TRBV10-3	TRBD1	CAIRPDRDTEAFF	TGTGCCATCAGGCCAGACAGGGACACTGAAGCTTTCTTT
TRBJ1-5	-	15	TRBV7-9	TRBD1	CASSLGDREGQPQHF	TGTGCCAGCAGCTTAGGGGACAGGGAAGGTCAGCCCCAGCATTTT
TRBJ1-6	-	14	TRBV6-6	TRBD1	CASSLGQGNSPLHF	TGTGCCAGCAGTCTCGGACAGGGCAATTCACCCCTCCACTTT
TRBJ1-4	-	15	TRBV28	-	CASSSLTTSGEKLFF	TGTGCCAGCAGTTCCCTAACAACGTCGGGTGAAAAACTGTTTTTT
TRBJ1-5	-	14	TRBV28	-	CATTLRAGFQPQHF	TGTGCCACCACCCTCAGGGCAGGGTTTCAGCCCCAGCATTTT
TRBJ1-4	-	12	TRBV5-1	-	CASSLQGEKLFF	TGCGCCAGCAGCTTGCAGGGTGAAAAACTGTTTTTT
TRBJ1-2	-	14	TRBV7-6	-	CASSAGPPAYGYTF	TGTGCCAGCAGCGCAGGGCCGCCTGCCTATGGCTACACCTTC
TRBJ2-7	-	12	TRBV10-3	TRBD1	CAISGTGDEQYF	TGTGCCATCAGCGGGACAGGGGACGAGCAGTACTTC
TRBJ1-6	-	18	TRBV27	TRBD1	CASRPGQAPGSYNSPLHF	TGTGCCAGCAGGCCCGGACAGGCCCCGGGCTCCTATAATTCACCCCTCCACTTT
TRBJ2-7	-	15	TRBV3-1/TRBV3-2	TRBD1	CASSHTGAKNYEQYF	TGTGCCAGCAGCCATACAGGGGCGAAGAACTACGAGCAGTACTTC